These T cell receptor beta chains were read from a single sample in a study of blood T cell repertoires in COVID-19. Sequencing was performed with immunoSEQ multiplex PCR; in TCRdb, only in-frame clones are kept and a portion is missing. The table includes around 100,000 clones, roughly 81% detected once. The specimen was peripheral blood. All receptors derive from a human donor in a cohort sampled during active COVID-19. Both conserved end residues are part of each CDR3. The D gene is left open where the match is weak. Part of the rows lack a size; the others show once, few, many or a class for expanded clones.

j_gene: TRBJ2-5; v_gene: TRBV28; abundance: -; d_gene: -; CDR3nt: TGTGCCAGCAGAACAAGGGCGGGCTCGGGGCAAGAGACCCAGTACTTC; CDR3aa: CASRTRAGSGQETQYF
j_gene: TRBJ2-1; v_gene: TRBV9; abundance: -; d_gene: TRBD2; CDR3nt: TGTGCCAGCAGCGCCCCCGGGGACTACTTCAATGAGCAGTTCTTC; CDR3aa: CASSAPGDYFNEQFF
j_gene: TRBJ2-1; v_gene: TRBV5-6; abundance: -; d_gene: TRBD2; CDR3nt: TGTGCCAGCAGCTTACCTAGCGGAGATTACAATGAGCAGTTCTTC; CDR3aa: CASSLPSGDYNEQFF
j_gene: TRBJ2-3; v_gene: TRBV5-1; abundance: -; d_gene: TRBD2; CDR3nt: TGCGCCAGCACGCGGGAGCAGTACACAGATACGCAGTATTTT; CDR3aa: CASTREQYTDTQYF
j_gene: TRBJ2-3; v_gene: TRBV21-1; abundance: once; d_gene: -; CDR3nt: TGTGCCAGCAGCAAAGCGCTAGGACTAGCGGGGGAGAGCACAGATACGCAGTATTTT; CDR3aa: CASSKALGLAGESTDTQYF
j_gene: TRBJ2-3; v_gene: TRBV10-3; abundance: -; d_gene: -; CDR3nt: TGTGCCATCAGTGAGAGGGAGACCAGCACAGATACGCAGTATTTT; CDR3aa: CAISERETSTDTQYF
j_gene: TRBJ2-7; v_gene: TRBV18; abundance: few; d_gene: -; CDR3nt: TGTGCCAGCTCACCCACCGCTGCGACTCCCTCTGGGGAGCAGTACTTC; CDR3aa: CASSPTAATPSGEQYF
j_gene: TRBJ2-5; v_gene: TRBV30; abundance: once; d_gene: -; CDR3nt: TGTGCCTGGAGGGAGAAGGGGTCCATATGGGAGACCCAGTACTTC; CDR3aa: CAWREKGSIWETQYF
j_gene: TRBJ1-3; v_gene: TRBV2; abundance: -; d_gene: TRBD1; CDR3nt: TGTGCCAGCAGTAGGCGGGACAGGGAACGCGGTAGCTCTGGAAACACCATATATTTT; CDR3aa: CASSRRDRERGSSGNTIYF
j_gene: TRBJ1-2; v_gene: TRBV18; abundance: -; d_gene: -; CDR3nt: TGTGCCAGCTCACCCGGACGGGAACAACTCTATGGCTACACCTTC; CDR3aa: CASSPGREQLYGYTF
j_gene: TRBJ2-2; v_gene: TRBV29-1; abundance: -; d_gene: TRBD2; CDR3nt: TGCAGCGGCCGCGGGGGAAGCCTCACCGGGGAGCTGTTTTTT; CDR3aa: CSGRGGSLTGELFF
j_gene: TRBJ2-5; v_gene: TRBV19; abundance: -; d_gene: -; CDR3nt: TGTGCCAGTAGTACGAGAGGGCGGAAAGAGACCCAGTACTTC; CDR3aa: CASSTRGRKETQYF
j_gene: TRBJ2-1; v_gene: TRBV29-1; abundance: -; d_gene: TRBD1; CDR3nt: TGCAGCGTTGAACGGGACAGGGGATACAATGAGCAGTTCTTC; CDR3aa: CSVERDRGYNEQFF
j_gene: TRBJ1-6; v_gene: TRBV27; abundance: -; d_gene: -; CDR3nt: TGTGCCAGCAGTCTAGTAGGGGGTATGTCACCCCTCCACTTT; CDR3aa: CASSLVGGMSPLHF
j_gene: TRBJ2-5; v_gene: TRBV20-1; abundance: -; d_gene: TRBD2; CDR3nt: TGCAGTGCTAGTGGGACTAGCGGGAGAATGGAGACCCAGTACTTC; CDR3aa: CSASGTSGRMETQYF
j_gene: TRBJ2-7; v_gene: TRBV7-9; abundance: -; d_gene: TRBD1; CDR3nt: TGTGCCAGCAGCCGCGGGGACAGGGAATCTGAGGAGCAGTACTTC; CDR3aa: CASSRGDRESEEQYF
j_gene: TRBJ1-1; v_gene: TRBV6-1; abundance: -; d_gene: -; CDR3nt: TGTGCCAGCAGTGACGCTGGCAGGGGGAACACTGAAGCTTTCTTT; CDR3aa: CASSDAGRGNTEAFF
j_gene: TRBJ2-7; v_gene: TRBV7-9; abundance: -; d_gene: -; CDR3nt: TGTGCCAGCAGTAATGTAGCCTACGAGCAGTACTTC; CDR3aa: CASSNVAYEQYF
j_gene: TRBJ1-6; v_gene: TRBV2; abundance: -; d_gene: -; CDR3nt: TGTGCCAGCAGGTTCGGGGGGGCTAATTCACCCCTCCACTTT; CDR3aa: CASRFGGANSPLHF
j_gene: TRBJ2-3; v_gene: TRBV24-1; abundance: -; d_gene: -; CDR3nt: TGTGCCACCGGCCGGGGTAGCACAGATACGCAGTATTTT; CDR3aa: CATGRGSTDTQYF
j_gene: TRBJ1-4; v_gene: TRBV7-2; abundance: -; d_gene: -; CDR3nt: TGTGCCAGCAGGTTGGACAGTTTGAACGAAAAACTGTTTTTT; CDR3aa: CASRLDSLNEKLFF
j_gene: TRBJ2-7; v_gene: TRBV18; abundance: -; d_gene: -; CDR3nt: TGTGCCAGCTCCGGAGACTCCTACGAGCAGTACTTC; CDR3aa: CASSGDSYEQYF
j_gene: TRBJ2-7; v_gene: TRBV6-7; abundance: -; d_gene: -; CDR3nt: TGTGCCAGCAGTTACCCCCGCGGTCGGCCCTACGAGCAGTACTTC; CDR3aa: CASSYPRGRPYEQYF
j_gene: TRBJ1-2; v_gene: TRBV6-2/TRBV6-3; abundance: -; d_gene: -; CDR3nt: TGTGCCAGCAGTCCCGCGGGGGGGGAGCACGGCTACACCTTC; CDR3aa: CASSPAGGEHGYTF
j_gene: TRBJ2-7; v_gene: TRBV19; abundance: -; d_gene: TRBD1; CDR3nt: TGTGCCAGTAGTCCGAGGGGGCCCCGTACCTACGAGCAGTACTTC; CDR3aa: CASSPRGPRTYEQYF
j_gene: TRBJ2-7; v_gene: TRBV11-3; abundance: -; d_gene: -; CDR3nt: TGTGCCAGCAGTTTTCGCCCGGGGAGCGAGCAGTACTTC; CDR3aa: CASSFRPGSEQYF
j_gene: TRBJ2-4; v_gene: TRBV10-3; abundance: -; d_gene: TRBD2; CDR3nt: TGTGCCATCAGTGGGGGGACTAGCGGGAACATTCAGTACTTC; CDR3aa: CAISGGTSGNIQYF
j_gene: TRBJ1-5; v_gene: TRBV5-6; abundance: -; d_gene: TRBD1; CDR3nt: TGTGCCAGCAGCTTGCCCGGGACAGATCAGCCCCAGCATTTT; CDR3aa: CASSLPGTDQPQHF
j_gene: TRBJ2-7; v_gene: TRBV5-1; abundance: once; d_gene: -; CDR3nt: TGCGCCAGCAGCTTGGGAGGGACTGATCCTGGCTACGAGCAGTACTTC; CDR3aa: CASSLGGTDPGYEQYF
j_gene: TRBJ1-4; v_gene: TRBV28; abundance: few; d_gene: TRBD1; CDR3nt: TGTGCCAGCAGTGGGGACAGTAATGAAAAACTGTTTTTT; CDR3aa: CASSGDSNEKLFF
j_gene: TRBJ1-2; v_gene: TRBV4-2; abundance: -; d_gene: -; CDR3nt: TGTGCCAGCAGCCAAGATCCCGGGGTGGCTAACTATGGCTACACCTTC; CDR3aa: CASSQDPGVANYGYTF
j_gene: TRBJ1-1; v_gene: TRBV28; abundance: -; d_gene: -; CDR3nt: TGTGCCACCCAGGGGACGGGCTACACTGAAGCTTTCTTT; CDR3aa: CATQGTGYTEAFF
j_gene: TRBJ2-1; v_gene: TRBV9; abundance: -; d_gene: -; CDR3nt: TGTGCCAGCAGCGTAGATGTAGACAATGAGCAGTTCTTC; CDR3aa: CASSVDVDNEQFF
j_gene: TRBJ2-1; v_gene: TRBV18; abundance: -; d_gene: -; CDR3nt: TGTGCCAGCTCACCGGTGGGGAGCTCCTACAATGAGCAGTTCTTC; CDR3aa: CASSPVGSSYNEQFF
j_gene: TRBJ2-5; v_gene: TRBV3-1/TRBV3-2; abundance: -; d_gene: TRBD2; CDR3nt: TGTGCCAGCAGGGTTAGCGGGGGAAAAGAGACCCAGTACTTC; CDR3aa: CASRVSGGKETQYF
j_gene: TRBJ2-3; v_gene: TRBV7-3; abundance: -; d_gene: TRBD1; CDR3nt: TGTGCCAGCAGCCTCTACTCCGGGACAGGGTCAGATACGCAGTATTTT; CDR3aa: CASSLYSGTGSDTQYF
j_gene: TRBJ2-1; v_gene: TRBV3-1/TRBV3-2; abundance: once; d_gene: TRBD2; CDR3nt: TGTGCCAGCAGCCAAGATGGGGGGGGAGCGGTTTATGAGCAGTTCTTC; CDR3aa: CASSQDGGGAVYEQFF
j_gene: TRBJ2-5; v_gene: TRBV4-2; abundance: -; d_gene: TRBD2; CDR3nt: TGTGCCAGCAGCCACCCACTCACACTAGCGGGGGGAGAGACCCAGTACTTC; CDR3aa: CASSHPLTLAGGETQYF
j_gene: TRBJ2-3; v_gene: TRBV11-2; abundance: once; d_gene: -; CDR3nt: TGTGCCAGCAGCTTAGAATTCGGTCTAGCGATGTGGACAGATACGCAGTATTTT; CDR3aa: CASSLEFGLAMWTDTQYF
j_gene: TRBJ2-5; v_gene: TRBV18; abundance: -; d_gene: TRBD2; CDR3nt: TGTGCCAGCTCACCGCCGGGACTAGTGTCAGAGACCCAGTACTTC; CDR3aa: CASSPPGLVSETQYF
j_gene: TRBJ1-5; v_gene: TRBV2; abundance: -; d_gene: TRBD1; CDR3nt: TGTGCCAGCAGTGGCTCAGGGGGCCGGGATCAGCCCCAGCATTTT; CDR3aa: CASSGSGGRDQPQHF
j_gene: TRBJ1-2; v_gene: TRBV28; abundance: -; d_gene: TRBD1; CDR3nt: TGTGCCAGCAGTTTTGTGGCAGGGGGAATAGATGGCTACACCTTC; CDR3aa: CASSFVAGGIDGYTF
j_gene: TRBJ2-7; v_gene: TRBV6-5; abundance: -; d_gene: TRBD2; CDR3nt: TGTGCCAGCAGCACGGGACTAGCGCAATCCTACGAGCAGTACTTC; CDR3aa: CASSTGLAQSYEQYF
j_gene: TRBJ2-2; v_gene: TRBV7-9; abundance: -; d_gene: TRBD2; CDR3nt: TGTGCCAGCAGCTTCTACGAAGGACTAGCGGGGCTTAACACCGGGGAGCTGTTTTTT; CDR3aa: CASSFYEGLAGLNTGELFF
j_gene: TRBJ1-4; v_gene: TRBV27; abundance: -; d_gene: -; CDR3nt: TGTGCCAGCAGTTTAGGATGGGGCAACAGTGCAACTAATGAAAAACTGTTTTTT; CDR3aa: CASSLGWGNSATNEKLFF
j_gene: TRBJ2-3; v_gene: TRBV3-1/TRBV3-2; abundance: -; d_gene: TRBD2; CDR3nt: TGTGCCAGCACCTCCGGACTAGCGGTCACAGATACGCAGTATTTT; CDR3aa: CASTSGLAVTDTQYF
j_gene: TRBJ1-1; v_gene: TRBV6-6; abundance: -; d_gene: -; CDR3nt: TGTGCCAGCAGTTACTCAGAGGGGAACACTGAAGCTTTCTTT; CDR3aa: CASSYSEGNTEAFF
j_gene: TRBJ2-5; v_gene: TRBV4-3; abundance: -; d_gene: -; CDR3nt: TGCGCCAGCAGCCGGCGGCTACAAGAGACCCAGTACTTC; CDR3aa: CASSRRLQETQYF
j_gene: TRBJ2-7; v_gene: TRBV7-9; abundance: -; d_gene: -; CDR3nt: TGTGCCAGCAGCTTAGAGACAGCGGGCTACGAGCAGTACTTC; CDR3aa: CASSLETAGYEQYF
j_gene: TRBJ1-1; v_gene: TRBV18; abundance: -; d_gene: -; CDR3nt: TGTGCCAGCTCACCACAGGAGGATAGGTTGAACACTGAAGCTTTCTTT; CDR3aa: CASSPQEDRLNTEAFF
j_gene: TRBJ2-3; v_gene: TRBV19; abundance: -; d_gene: TRBD1; CDR3nt: TGTGCCAGCCGGGACAGGGGTATCGATACGCAGTATTTT; CDR3aa: CASRDRGIDTQYF
j_gene: TRBJ2-5; v_gene: TRBV19; abundance: -; d_gene: -; CDR3nt: TGTGCCAGTAGTAGGAACCCTTCGGAGGCCCAGTACTTC; CDR3aa: CASSRNPSEAQYF
j_gene: TRBJ2-5; v_gene: TRBV6-5; abundance: -; d_gene: TRBD1; CDR3nt: TGTGCCAGCAGGACAGGGAATCAAGAGACCCAGTACTTC; CDR3aa: CASRTGNQETQYF
j_gene: TRBJ2-7; v_gene: TRBV18; abundance: -; d_gene: -; CDR3nt: TGTGCCAGCTCACCAGGAGGGCGCTACGAGCAGTACTTC; CDR3aa: CASSPGGRYEQYF